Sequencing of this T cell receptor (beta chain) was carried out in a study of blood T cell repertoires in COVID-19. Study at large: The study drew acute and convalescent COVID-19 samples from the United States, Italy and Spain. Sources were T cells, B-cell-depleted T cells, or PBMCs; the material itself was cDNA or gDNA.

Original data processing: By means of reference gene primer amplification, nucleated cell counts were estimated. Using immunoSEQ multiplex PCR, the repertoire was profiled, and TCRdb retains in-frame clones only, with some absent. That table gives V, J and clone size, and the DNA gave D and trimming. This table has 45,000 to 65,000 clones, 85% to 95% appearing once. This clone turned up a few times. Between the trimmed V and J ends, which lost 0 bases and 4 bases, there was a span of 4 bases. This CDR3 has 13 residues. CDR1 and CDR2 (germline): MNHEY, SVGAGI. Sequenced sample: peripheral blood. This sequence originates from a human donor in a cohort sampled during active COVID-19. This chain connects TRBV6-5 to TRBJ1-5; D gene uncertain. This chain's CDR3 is CASSYSPNQPQHF. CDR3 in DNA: TGTGCCAGCAGTTACTCCCCGAATCAGCCCCAGCATTTT.